Sequencing of this T cell receptor (beta chain) was carried out in a study of T cell responses to AZD1222 COVID-19 vaccine. Notes on this clone: What it binds is unknown.

Study-level findings and limits: Sampling captured repertoires only after the peak T cell response. Targeting of unmutated variant regions was reportedly seen in nearly half of spike-specific TCRs. Baseline seropositivity characterized only six AZD1222 recipients.

This table comes from immunoSEQ multiplex PCR, and its TCRdb copy is limited to in-frame clones, with some not included. The sample records around 84,000 clones, more than 70% being singletons. The V and J ends lost 1 base and 7 bases respectively, with 14 bases between them. The CDR3 is 15 residues long. CDR1 is SEHNR and CDR2 is FQNEAQ in the germline V gene (reference sequence). The material was peripheral blood, obtained on day 0 of AZD1222 vaccination. This sequence originates from an adult in good health. J is TRBJ2-1 and V is TRBV7-9; the D call may be TRBD1 or TRBD2 (5 bases each). The CDR3 DNA reads TGTGCCAGCAGCTTAGGGTGGGGGTCGGAGAATGAGCAGTTCTTC. Translating it yields CASSLGWGSENEQFF.